Presented here are 9 T cell receptor beta chains from one specimen sequenced in a study of blood T cell repertoires in COVID-19 (dated by TCRdb to 2018 to 2021). The library was built by means of the immunoSEQ multiplex PCR assay. Held by TCRdb, this immuneACCESS table contains in-frame sequences only and omits some clones. Under half of the omission traces to an unresolved V gene where checked; the cause of the rest is unknown. The sample records about 150,000 clones, about 85% of which are singletons. The biggest ten clones account for 0.63% of the sample. The sample comprised peripheral blood. These receptors came from a man in his 60s with COVID-19, enrolled during active disease.

The V call is TRBV6-5, the J call TRBJ1-5; the D gene is possibly TRBD1 (6 bases). This CDR3 is 15 amino acids long. Per germline, CDR1 MNHEY and CDR2 SVGAGI. Trimming took 0 bases from V and 4 from J, leaving 10 bases between them. This CDR3 reads CASSYSWQGNQPQHF. The CDR3 bases are TGTGCCAGCAGTTACTCGTGGCAGGGGAATCAGCCCCAGCATTTT.

The V gene is TRBV10-3, the J gene TRBJ1-6; D is perhaps TRBD1 (6 bases). Germline values: CDR1 ENHRY, CDR2 SYGVKD. Trimming stripped 5 bases from V and 7 bases from J, with 12 bases between. The length of the CDR3 is 14 residues. Here the CDR3 reads CAISQTGENSPLHF. As DNA, the CDR3 is TGTGCCATCAGTCAGACAGGCGAAAATTCACCCCTCCACTTT.

This chain uses TRBV7-9 with TRBJ1-1, with 9 bases matching TRBD1. The CDR3 consists of 14 residues. Germline V gene data show CDR1 as SEHNR and CDR2 as FQNEAQ (reference sequence). V lost 5 bases to trimming and J lost 5 bases; unmatched junction nucleotides: 6. CDR3 amino acids: CASSPRQGGTEAFF. CDR3 DNA: TGTGCCAGCAGCCCTCGACAGGGGGGGACTGAAGCTTTCTTT.

The V and J genes are TRBV27 and TRBJ1-5, with a tentative D call TRBD1 (5 bases). This CDR3 has 14 amino acids. V lost 3 bases, J lost 5 bases, and 11 bases lay in between. Germline V gene lookup returns CDR1 MNHEY and CDR2 SMNVEV (reference sequence). CDR3 nucleotides: TGTGCCAGCAGTTTGATGTCAGGGTATCAGCCCCAGCATTTT. Its translation: CASSLMSGYQPQHF.

The chain combines TRBV21-1 with TRBJ2-4; TRBD2 was called by the table and not checked on the DNA. TRBV21-1 has pseudogene status. CDR3 size: 17 residues. Here the CDR3 reads CASSKALSPGAKNIQYF. The CDR3 DNA sequence: TGTGCCAGCAGCAAAGCGCTTTCCCCGGGAGCCAAAAACATTCAGTACTTC.

V gene TRBV5-1 combines with J gene TRBJ2-1; the match to TRBD2 covers 8 bases. CDR3 length equals 15 residues. Germline V CDR1 and CDR2: SGHRS, YFSETQ. After removal of 0 bases from V and 4 bases from J, the junction contained 3 bases not matched to a gene. This CDR3 reads CASSLGAGGYNEQFF. The DNA of the CDR3 is TGCGCCAGCAGCTTGGGGGCGGGAGGTTACAATGAGCAGTTCTTC.

The gene calls are TRBV7-3 and TRBJ2-2; D is undetermined. V shed 7 bases and J shed 2 bases, with 8 bases lying between them. The CDR3 totals 13 residues. Germline CDR1 is SGHTA and CDR2 is FQGTGA. This CDR3 reads CASNQFNTGELFF. The CDR3 bases are TGTGCCAGCAACCAGTTTAACACCGGGGAGCTGTTTTTT.

The rearrangement uses TRBV3-1 (or the pseudogene TRBV3-2) and TRBJ2-5; 12 bases map to TRBD1. The V gene's germline CDR1 is LGHDT and CDR2 YNNKEL (reference sequence). Trimming removed 2 bases from V and 6 bases from J; junction bases left unmatched: 10. The CDR3 has 17 residues. The CDR3 sequence: CASSQPSVGTGGKTQYF. CDR3 nucleotide sequence: TGTGCCAGCAGCCAACCTTCGGTGGGGACAGGGGGCAAGACCCAGTACTTC.

This clone has just one count. The chain employs TRBV7-9 and TRBJ2-5, with 10 bases identical to TRBD2. The germline gives CDR1 SEHNR, CDR2 FQNEAQ (reference sequence). This CDR3 is built from 16 residues. J gave up 5 bases and V 5 bases, and 11 bases lay outside the gene matches. The DNA for the CDR3 is TGTGCCAGCAGCCGAGGGACTAGCGAGATAGTCGAGACCCAGTACTTC. Translated: CASSRGTSEIVETQYF.